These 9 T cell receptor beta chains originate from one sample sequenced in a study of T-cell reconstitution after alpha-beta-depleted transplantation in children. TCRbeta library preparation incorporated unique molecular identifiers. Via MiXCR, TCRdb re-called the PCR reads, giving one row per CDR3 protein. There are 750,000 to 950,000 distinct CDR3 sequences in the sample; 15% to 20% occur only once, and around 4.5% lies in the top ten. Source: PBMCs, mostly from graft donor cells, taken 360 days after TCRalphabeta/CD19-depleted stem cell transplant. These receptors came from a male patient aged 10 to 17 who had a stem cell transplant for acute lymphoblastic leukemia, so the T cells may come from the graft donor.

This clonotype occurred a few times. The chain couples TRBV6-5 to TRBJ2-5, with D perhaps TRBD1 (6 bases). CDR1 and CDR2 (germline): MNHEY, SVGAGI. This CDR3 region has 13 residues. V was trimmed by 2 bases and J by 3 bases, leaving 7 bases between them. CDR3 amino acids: CASSYHREETQYF. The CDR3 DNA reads TGTGCCAGCAGTTACCACAGGGAAGAGACCCAGTACTTC.

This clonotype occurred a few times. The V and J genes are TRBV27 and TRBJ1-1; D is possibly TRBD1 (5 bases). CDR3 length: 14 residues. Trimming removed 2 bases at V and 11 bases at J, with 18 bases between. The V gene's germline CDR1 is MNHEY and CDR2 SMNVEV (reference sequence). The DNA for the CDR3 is TGTGCCAGCAGTTTAGAACCGGGACTCCCCTGGGCTTTCTTT. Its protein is CASSLEPGLPWAFF.

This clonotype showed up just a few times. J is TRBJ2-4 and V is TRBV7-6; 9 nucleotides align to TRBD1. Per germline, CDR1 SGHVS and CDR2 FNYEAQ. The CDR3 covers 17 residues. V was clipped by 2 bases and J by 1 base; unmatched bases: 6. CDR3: CASSLPWDREAKNIQYF. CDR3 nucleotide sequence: TGTGCCAGCAGCTTACCTTGGGACAGGGAGGCCAAAAACATTCAGTACTTC.

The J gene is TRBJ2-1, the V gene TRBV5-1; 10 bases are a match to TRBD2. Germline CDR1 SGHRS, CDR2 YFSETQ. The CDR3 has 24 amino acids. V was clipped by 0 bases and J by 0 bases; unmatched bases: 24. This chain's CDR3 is CASSLASGWSGRAQHQSSYNEQFF. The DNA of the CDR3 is TGCGCCAGCAGCTTGGCCTCTGGGTGGAGCGGGAGGGCCCAGCACCAAAGCTCCTACAATGAGCAGTTCTTC.

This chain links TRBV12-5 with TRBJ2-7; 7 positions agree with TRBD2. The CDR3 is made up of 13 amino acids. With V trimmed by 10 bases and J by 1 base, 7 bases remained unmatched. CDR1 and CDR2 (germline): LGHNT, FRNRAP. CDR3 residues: CATSGLPSYEQYF. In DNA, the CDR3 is TGTGCTACCTCGGGACTACCTTCCTACGAGCAGTACTTC.

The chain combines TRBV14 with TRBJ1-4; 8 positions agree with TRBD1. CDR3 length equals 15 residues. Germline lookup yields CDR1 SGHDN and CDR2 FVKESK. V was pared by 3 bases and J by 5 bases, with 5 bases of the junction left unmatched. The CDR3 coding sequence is TGTGCCAGCAGCCATCGACAGGGGCTAAATGAAAAACTGTTTTTT. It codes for CASSHRQGLNEKLFF.

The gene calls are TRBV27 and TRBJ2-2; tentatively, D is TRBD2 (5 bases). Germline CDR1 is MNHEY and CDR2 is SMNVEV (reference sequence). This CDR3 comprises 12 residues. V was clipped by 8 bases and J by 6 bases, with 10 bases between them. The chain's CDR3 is CASRGYPGELFF. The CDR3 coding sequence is TGTGCCAGCCGCGGGTATCCCGGGGAGCTGTTTTTT.

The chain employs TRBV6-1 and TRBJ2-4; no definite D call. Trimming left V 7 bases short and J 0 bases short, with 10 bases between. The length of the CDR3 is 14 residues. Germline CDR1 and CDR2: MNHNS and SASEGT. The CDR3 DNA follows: TGTGCCAGCACTGGTCATCTAGCCAAAAACATTCAGTACTTC. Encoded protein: CASTGHLAKNIQYF.

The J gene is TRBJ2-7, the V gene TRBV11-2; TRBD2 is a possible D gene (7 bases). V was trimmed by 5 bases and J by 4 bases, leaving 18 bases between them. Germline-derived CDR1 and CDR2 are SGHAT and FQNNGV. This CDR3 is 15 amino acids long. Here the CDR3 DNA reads TGTGCCAGCAGCCGATGGGGGGGCGGGACTTACGAGCAGTACTTC. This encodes CASSRWGGGTYEQYF. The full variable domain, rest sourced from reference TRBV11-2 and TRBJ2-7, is EAGVAQSPRYKIIEKRQSVAFWCNPISGHATLYWYQQILGQGPKLLIQFQNNGVVDDSQLPKDRFSAERLKGVDSTLKIQPAKLEDSAVYLCASSRWGGGTYEQYFGPGTRLTVT.